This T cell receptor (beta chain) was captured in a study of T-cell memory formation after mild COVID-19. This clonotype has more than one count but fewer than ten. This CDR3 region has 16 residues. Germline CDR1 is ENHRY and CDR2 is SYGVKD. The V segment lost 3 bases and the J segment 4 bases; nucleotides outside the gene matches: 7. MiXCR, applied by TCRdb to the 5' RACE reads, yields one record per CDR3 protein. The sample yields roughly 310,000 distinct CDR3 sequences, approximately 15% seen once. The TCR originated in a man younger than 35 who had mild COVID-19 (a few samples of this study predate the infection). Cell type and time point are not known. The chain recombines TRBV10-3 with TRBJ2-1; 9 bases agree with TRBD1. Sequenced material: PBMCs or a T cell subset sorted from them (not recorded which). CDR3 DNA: TGTGCCATCAGTGAAGGGGGGACAGGGCAATACAATGAGCAGTTCTTC. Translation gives CAISEGGTGQYNEQFF.